Listed below are T cell receptor beta chains from one sample, sequenced in a study of OX40 agonist ivuxolimab in advanced cancers. Only in-frame clones appear in the TCRdb table, and some are missing; sequencing was by immunoSEQ multiplex PCR. This sample yields about 30,000 clones, of which 74% are seen a single time; about an eighth belongs to the top ten. The sample here was CD4+ or CD8+ T cells sorted from blood, taken in a trial of the OX40 agonist ivuxolimab. Source of these receptors: an adult with an advanced solid tumor such as melanoma, head and neck, liver or kidney cancer. Both conserved end residues are part of each CDR3. The D gene is left open where the match is weak. A clone size is listed for some rows: how often the clone was seen (once, few, many), or a class if it is expanded.

clone size: .; V gene: TRBV7-3; J gene: TRBJ1-5; D gene: TRBD1; CDR3 protein: CASSLRQGPNQPQHF; CDR3 DNA: TGTGCCAGCAGCCTACGACAGGGTCCCAATCAGCCCCAGCATTTT
clone size: .; V gene: TRBV6-4; J gene: TRBJ1-1; D gene: .; CDR3 protein: CASSDPRAGAFF; CDR3 DNA: TGTGCCAGCAGTGACCCGAGGGCGGGGGCTTTCTTT
clone size: few; V gene: TRBV5-1; J gene: TRBJ1-1; D gene: .; CDR3 protein: CASSREGRSEAFF; CDR3 DNA: TGCGCCAGCAGCAGGGAGGGACGGTCTGAAGCTTTCTTT
clone size: .; V gene: TRBV6-6; J gene: TRBJ1-6; D gene: .; CDR3 protein: CASRDLGYSPLHF; CDR3 DNA: TGTGCCAGCAGGGATCTTGGGTACTCACCCCTCCACTTT
clone size: .; V gene: TRBV5-1; J gene: TRBJ1-4; D gene: .; CDR3 protein: CASSLAGANNEKLFF; CDR3 DNA: TGCGCCAGCAGCTTGGCAGGGGCTAATAATGAAAAACTGTTTTTT
clone size: .; V gene: TRBV14; J gene: TRBJ2-1; D gene: TRBD2; CDR3 protein: CASSQGRVTGPRGVNEQFF; CDR3 DNA: TGTGCCAGCAGCCAAGGAAGAGTAACGGGGCCCCGGGGGGTGAATGAGCAGTTCTTC
clone size: .; V gene: TRBV30; J gene: TRBJ1-4; D gene: .; CDR3 protein: CAVTYGAFTNEKLFF; CDR3 DNA: TGTGCCGTTACTTATGGCGCTTTTACTAATGAAAAACTGTTTTTT
clone size: .; V gene: TRBV2; J gene: TRBJ2-2; D gene: .; CDR3 protein: CASILPARAANTGELFF; CDR3 DNA: TGTGCCAGCATCCTACCCGCCAGGGCGGCGAACACCGGGGAGCTGTTTTTT
clone size: .; V gene: TRBV2; J gene: TRBJ2-4; D gene: .; CDR3 protein: CASNKGQILAKNIQYF; CDR3 DNA: TGTGCCAGCAATAAAGGACAGATACTAGCCAAAAACATTCAGTACTTC
clone size: .; V gene: TRBV20-1; J gene: TRBJ1-1; D gene: .; CDR3 protein: CSASGGPEAFF; CDR3 DNA: TGCAGTGCTAGTGGGGGACCTGAAGCTTTCTTT
clone size: .; V gene: TRBV7-6; J gene: TRBJ1-1; D gene: .; CDR3 protein: CASSLGQNTEAFF; CDR3 DNA: TGTGCCAGCAGCCTAGGACAGAACACTGAAGCTTTCTTT
clone size: .; V gene: TRBV4-1; J gene: TRBJ2-3; D gene: .; CDR3 protein: CASSQEGASRTDTQYF; CDR3 DNA: TGCGCCAGCAGCCAAGAGGGGGCGTCGAGGACAGATACGCAGTATTTT
clone size: .; V gene: TRBV29-1; J gene: TRBJ2-1; D gene: TRBD2; CDR3 protein: CSVARTSGVDEQFF; CDR3 DNA: TGCAGCGTGGCCCGGACTAGCGGGGTCGATGAGCAGTTCTTC
clone size: once; V gene: TRBV4-2; J gene: TRBJ2-7; D gene: .; CDR3 protein: CASSPSGGAGVEQYF; CDR3 DNA: TGTGCCAGCAGCCCTTCGGGCGGGGCCGGGGTCGAGCAGTACTTC
clone size: .; V gene: TRBV7-2; J gene: TRBJ2-5; D gene: .; CDR3 protein: CASSFPGQGGETQYF; CDR3 DNA: TGTGCCAGCAGCTTTCCGGGACAAGGAGGGGAGACCCAGTACTTC
clone size: .; V gene: TRBV29-1; J gene: TRBJ1-2; D gene: TRBD1; CDR3 protein: CSVEGQESLGTF; CDR3 DNA: TGCAGCGTTGAGGGACAGGAGTCCTTGGGCACCTTC
clone size: .; V gene: TRBV15; J gene: TRBJ1-5; D gene: TRBD1; CDR3 protein: CATSGTGGIQPQHF; CDR3 DNA: TGTGCCACCAGCGGGACAGGGGGCATTCAGCCCCAGCATTTT
clone size: .; V gene: TRBV6-1; J gene: TRBJ1-1; D gene: TRBD1; CDR3 protein: CASSKGDWGNRGVSRNTEAFF; CDR3 DNA: TGTGCCAGCAGTAAAGGGGATTGGGGCAACAGGGGCGTTTCGAGGAACACTGAAGCTTTCTTT
clone size: .; V gene: TRBV7-9; J gene: TRBJ2-7; D gene: TRBD2; CDR3 protein: CASSPWVAGAGEQYF; CDR3 DNA: TGTGCCAGCAGCCCCTGGGTAGCGGGGGCTGGGGAGCAGTACTTC
clone size: .; V gene: TRBV18; J gene: TRBJ1-2; D gene: .; CDR3 protein: CASSPDRDGYTF; CDR3 DNA: TGTGCCAGCTCACCAGACAGAGACGGCTACACCTTC
clone size: few; V gene: TRBV7-8; J gene: TRBJ1-4; D gene: .; CDR3 protein: CASSLMGFANEKLFF; CDR3 DNA: TGTGCCAGCAGCTTGATGGGTTTTGCTAATGAAAAACTGTTTTTT
clone size: .; V gene: TRBV2; J gene: TRBJ1-3; D gene: .; CDR3 protein: CASSEAITRAGNTIYF; CDR3 DNA: TGTGCCAGCAGTGAAGCGATCACCAGGGCTGGAAACACCATATATTTT
clone size: .; V gene: TRBV27; J gene: TRBJ2-1; D gene: .; CDR3 protein: CASSSKAGWNEQFF; CDR3 DNA: TGTGCCAGCAGTTCCAAGGCGGGGTGGAATGAGCAGTTCTTC
clone size: .; V gene: TRBV2; J gene: TRBJ1-6; D gene: .; CDR3 protein: CASSVRSPLHF; CDR3 DNA: TGTGCCAGCAGTGTTCGGTCACCCCTCCACTTT
clone size: .; V gene: TRBV2; J gene: TRBJ2-3; D gene: .; CDR3 protein: CASSERGDFTDTQYF; CDR3 DNA: TGTGCCAGCAGTGAAAGGGGGGACTTCACAGATACGCAGTATTTT
clone size: few; V gene: TRBV2; J gene: TRBJ1-1; D gene: .; CDR3 protein: CASSNPGQGLDTEAFF; CDR3 DNA: TGTGCCAGCAGTAACCCCGGGCAGGGTCTGGACACTGAAGCTTTCTTT
clone size: .; V gene: TRBV7-9; J gene: TRBJ1-2; D gene: .; CDR3 protein: CASSSGGNYGYTF; CDR3 DNA: TGTGCCAGCAGCTCGGGCGGTAACTATGGCTACACCTTC
clone size: medium-sized; V gene: TRBV5-4; J gene: TRBJ2-3; D gene: .; CDR3 protein: CASSLEGAFSTDTQYF; CDR3 DNA: TGTGCCAGCAGCTTGGAAGGGGCCTTTAGCACAGATACGCAGTATTTT
clone size: .; V gene: TRBV4-1; J gene: TRBJ2-6; D gene: .; CDR3 protein: CASSRTGIGGANVLTF; CDR3 DNA: TGCGCCAGCAGCCGCACAGGGATCGGTGGGGCCAACGTCCTGACTTTC
clone size: .; V gene: TRBV2; J gene: TRBJ1-1; D gene: .; CDR3 protein: CASRTTGGGGTEAFF; CDR3 DNA: TGTGCCAGCAGGACAACGGGGGGCGGTGGCACTGAAGCTTTCTTT
clone size: .; V gene: TRBV18; J gene: TRBJ2-3; D gene: .; CDR3 protein: CASSPSGGVDTQYF; CDR3 DNA: TGTGCCAGCTCACCAAGTGGGGGTGTGGATACGCAGTATTTT
clone size: once; V gene: TRBV11-2; J gene: TRBJ1-4; D gene: TRBD1; CDR3 protein: CASSLATGGRGEKLFF; CDR3 DNA: TGTGCCAGCAGCTTAGCGACAGGGGGCAGGGGTGAAAAACTGTTTTTT
clone size: .; V gene: TRBV6-1; J gene: TRBJ2-2; D gene: .; CDR3 protein: CASSEALGQGRIGELFF; CDR3 DNA: TGTGCCAGCAGTGAAGCGCTAGGGCAGGGTAGGATCGGGGAGCTGTTTTTT
clone size: .; V gene: TRBV7-9; J gene: TRBJ1-5; D gene: .; CDR3 protein: CASSLGGGNQPQHF; CDR3 DNA: TGTGCCAGCAGCTTAGGTGGGGGCAATCAGCCCCAGCATTTT
clone size: .; V gene: TRBV5-1; J gene: TRBJ1-1; D gene: TRBD1; CDR3 protein: CASSLGTGTTEAFF; CDR3 DNA: TGCGCCAGCAGCCTGGGGACAGGGACGACTGAAGCTTTCTTT
clone size: .; V gene: TRBV6-5; J gene: TRBJ1-1; D gene: TRBD1; CDR3 protein: CASTRGRGSEAFF; CDR3 DNA: TGTGCCAGCACAAGGGGGCGCGGTTCCGAAGCTTTCTTT
clone size: .; V gene: TRBV5-5; J gene: TRBJ2-3; D gene: TRBD2; CDR3 protein: CASSRSSGGDTQYF; CDR3 DNA: TGTGCCAGCAGCCGGTCTAGCGGGGGAGATACGCAGTATTTT
clone size: .; V gene: TRBV30; J gene: TRBJ2-2; D gene: .; CDR3 protein: CAWKVERANTGELFF; CDR3 DNA: TGTGCCTGGAAAGTTGAGCGCGCGAACACCGGGGAGCTGTTTTTT
clone size: .; V gene: TRBV28; J gene: TRBJ1-1; D gene: .; CDR3 protein: CASNLRAVHTEAFF; CDR3 DNA: TGTGCCAGCAATTTGAGGGCGGTACACACTGAAGCTTTCTTT
clone size: .; V gene: TRBV27; J gene: TRBJ2-1; D gene: .; CDR3 protein: CASSASQGRGYNEQFF; CDR3 DNA: TGTGCCAGCAGTGCAAGCCAGGGGAGGGGATACAATGAGCAGTTCTTC
clone size: .; V gene: TRBV19; J gene: TRBJ1-5; D gene: .; CDR3 protein: CASSNRQQPQHF; CDR3 DNA: TGTGCCAGTAGTAATCGACAGCAGCCCCAGCATTTT
clone size: .; V gene: TRBV20-1; J gene: TRBJ1-1; D gene: TRBD1; CDR3 protein: CSAGTGREAFF; CDR3 DNA: TGCAGTGCTGGGACAGGGCGGGAAGCTTTCTTT
clone size: .; V gene: TRBV5-1; J gene: TRBJ2-5; D gene: .; CDR3 protein: CASSLAGKETQYF; CDR3 DNA: TGCGCCAGCAGCTTGGCTGGGAAAGAGACCCAGTACTTC
clone size: .; V gene: TRBV29-1; J gene: TRBJ1-2; D gene: .; CDR3 protein: CSDSGIGANYGYTF; CDR3 DNA: TGCAGCGACAGCGGAATCGGGGCGAACTATGGCTACACCTTC
clone size: .; V gene: TRBV28; J gene: TRBJ2-1; D gene: .; CDR3 protein: CASRFPFQGGDNEQFF; CDR3 DNA: TGTGCCAGCAGATTTCCTTTTCAGGGGGGGGACAATGAGCAGTTCTTC
clone size: .; V gene: TRBV19; J gene: TRBJ2-4; D gene: .; CDR3 protein: CASMNSGAGNIQYF; CDR3 DNA: TGTGCCAGTATGAATTCGGGGGCTGGGAACATTCAGTACTTC
clone size: few; V gene: TRBV9; J gene: TRBJ2-3; D gene: TRBD2; CDR3 protein: CASSGLAGNTQYF; CDR3 DNA: TGTGCCAGCAGCGGACTAGCGGGGAATACGCAGTATTTT
clone size: .; V gene: TRBV9; J gene: TRBJ1-4; D gene: TRBD1; CDR3 protein: CASSLRTGGLTTNEKLFF; CDR3 DNA: TGTGCCAGCAGCTTAAGGACAGGGGGCTTGACAACTAATGAAAAACTGTTTTTT
clone size: .; V gene: TRBV28; J gene: TRBJ2-5; D gene: .; CDR3 protein: CATLSRRLIEETQYF; CDR3 DNA: TGTGCCACCTTAAGTCGGCGCCTAATAGAAGAGACCCAGTACTTC
clone size: .; V gene: TRBV6-1; J gene: TRBJ1-1; D gene: TRBD1; CDR3 protein: CASRASQGRPEAFF; CDR3 DNA: TGTGCCAGCAGGGCCTCACAGGGGCGCCCTGAAGCTTTCTTT
clone size: .; V gene: TRBV11-3; J gene: TRBJ1-1; D gene: .; CDR3 protein: CASSLGGFAEAFF; CDR3 DNA: TGTGCCAGCAGCTTAGGTGGATTCGCTGAAGCTTTCTTT
clone size: .; V gene: TRBV5-6; J gene: TRBJ2-1; D gene: .; CDR3 protein: CASSFLASAGGNEQFF; CDR3 DNA: TGTGCCAGCAGCTTTCTCGCGTCAGCCGGAGGCAATGAGCAGTTCTTC
clone size: once; V gene: TRBV2; J gene: TRBJ1-4; D gene: .; CDR3 protein: CASLSTSRSEKLFF; CDR3 DNA: TGTGCCAGCCTCAGCACTAGCAGAAGTGAAAAACTGTTTTTT
clone size: few; V gene: TRBV5-1; J gene: TRBJ2-1; D gene: .; CDR3 protein: CASSLNRDPYNEQFF; CDR3 DNA: TGCGCCAGCAGCTTGAACCGGGACCCCTACAATGAGCAGTTCTTC